Below are 2 T cell receptor beta chains sequenced from a single sample in a study of beta chain features in type 1 diabetes. Since all of the isolated RNA was reverse transcribed, expressed TCRB transcripts were what got sequenced. Clones were sequenced by immunoSEQ multiplex PCR, and TCRdb holds only the in-frame ones, with some missing. The table records about 160,000 clones, 7.5% to 9.5% of them present only once. The sample was central memory CD4+ T cells from blood. All receptors derive from a woman aged 18-29 years in good health.

The chain carries TRBV19 and TRBJ1-5, with no clear D. The germline V and J ends were trimmed by 3 bases and 7 bases, with 13 bases remaining between them. CDR3 size: 14 residues. The germline gives CDR1 LNHDA, CDR2 SQIVND (reference sequence). This chain's CDR3 is CASSIPPSGQPQHF. CDR3 coding DNA: TGTGCCAGTAGTATTCCCCCCAGCGGCCAGCCCCAGCATTTT.

This clone was seen more than once but under ten times. V usage is TRBV2 and J usage is TRBJ2-1; no firm D call. Germline-derived CDR1 and CDR2 are SNHLY and FYNNEI. Trimming pared 2 bases from V and 6 bases from J, leaving 11 bases between. The CDR3 spans 14 residues. CDR3 sequence reads: CASSETRSGNEQFF. The CDR3 nucleotides are TGTGCCAGCAGTGAAACCCGGTCCGGCAATGAGCAGTTCTTC.